Below are 22 T cell receptor beta chains sequenced from a single sample in a study of cytomegalovirus exposure and HLA in healthy donors. The PCR ran on 60 Vbeta and 13 Jbeta primers. This table comes from immunoSEQ multiplex PCR, and its TCRdb copy is limited to in-frame clones, with some not included. The sample holds some 120,000 clones, around 84% seen once. The sample was PBMCs. Receptor source: a woman in her thirties or forties in good health and CMV-seronegative.

The chain employs TRBV18 and TRBJ2-3; 9 bases map to TRBD2. V gave up 1 base and J gave up 5 bases; unmatched junction bases: 7. Germline V gene sequence: CDR1 KGHSH, CDR2 LQKENI. The CDR3 length is 16 residues. The CDR3 protein is CASSPLSGRKEDTQYF. The CDR3 DNA follows: TGTGCCAGCTCACCACTGAGCGGGAGGAAGGAAGATACGCAGTATTTT.

The rearrangement joins TRBV2 to TRBJ2-7; tentative D call: TRBD2 (6 bases). In germline, CDR1 is SNHLY, CDR2 FYNNEI. This CDR3 comprises 13 residues. V lost 8 bases and J lost 0, with 11 bases in between. The CDR3 region is CASGDWTSYEQYF. The CDR3 region has the DNA TGTGCCAGCGGGGACTGGACCTCCTACGAGCAGTACTTC.

The genes are TRBV6-6 and TRBJ1-1; D ambiguous. Germline CDR1 is MNHNY and CDR2 is SVGAGI (reference sequence). This CDR3 has 13 residues. The V gene lost 0 bases and the J gene lost 1 base, with 3 bases spanning the gap. The CDR3 nucleotides read TGTGCCAGCAGTTACTCCAGGAACACTGAAGCTTTCTTT. Its protein product is CASSYSRNTEAFF.

The J gene is TRBJ2-7, the V gene TRBV13; maybe TRBD2 (5 bases). This CDR3 has 13 residues. Germline CDR1 reads PRHDT; CDR2 reads FYEKMQ (reference sequence). The ends were cut back, 1 base at V and 6 bases at J, with 10 bases in the middle. The CDR3, as DNA: TGTGCCAGCAGCTTAGATGCGGGCGGCGAGCAGTACTTC. It yields the protein CASSLDAGGEQYF.

This clone was seen a few times. The chain recombines TRBV19 with TRBJ2-1; 7 nucleotides line up with TRBD1. This CDR3 has 15 amino acids. Losses at the gene ends were 3 bases for V and 7 bases for J; bases not matched to a gene: 9. Germline CDR1 is LNHDA and CDR2 is SQIVND (reference sequence). As DNA, the CDR3 is TGTGCCAGTAGTATCGGGACAGCCCCCGGGAATGAGCAGTTCTTC. It is translated as CASSIGTAPGNEQFF.

This chain joins TRBV9 and TRBJ2-6; perhaps TRBD1 as D (5 bases). V lost 2 bases to trimming and J lost 0 bases, with 9 bases between them. From germline, CDR1 is SGDLS and CDR2 YYNGEE. The CDR3 spans 16 residues. Written as DNA, the CDR3 is TGTGCCAGCAGCGTCCAGCAGGGCTCTGGGGCCAACGTCCTGACTTTC. The encoded protein is CASSVQQGSGANVLTF.

The chain uses TRBV28 and TRBJ1-2; tentative D call: TRBD1 (5 bases). There are 15 residues in the CDR3. V gave up 3 bases and J gave up 4 bases, with 15 bases separating them. Germline-derived CDR1 and CDR2 are MDHEN and SYDVKM. The CDR3 protein is CASSFLLGLSYGYTF. Written as DNA, the CDR3 is TGTGCCAGCAGTTTCCTCTTGGGGCTTAGCTATGGCTACACCTTC.

The V gene is TRBV4-1, the J gene TRBJ2-7; 9 bases line up with TRBD2. With 2 bases clipped from V and 0 bases from J, the junction kept 5 bases outside the gene matches. The length of the CDR3 is 16 residues. The germline gives CDR1 MGHRA, CDR2 YSYEKL. The CDR3 sequence: CASSQIAGEFSYEQYF. CDR3 sequence (DNA): TGCGCCAGCAGCCAAATAGCGGGAGAGTTCTCCTACGAGCAGTACTTC.

The gene calls are TRBV5-4 and TRBJ1-3, with TRBD1 as a possible D gene (5 bases). CDR1 SGHNT and CDR2 YYREEE come from the germline V gene (reference sequence). The ends were cut back, 0 bases at V and 5 bases at J, with 9 bases in the middle. This CDR3 is built from 14 residues. CDR3 sequence reads: CASSLAGQRNTIYF. As DNA, the CDR3 is TGTGCCAGCAGCTTGGCCGGACAAAGAAACACCATATATTTT.

The rearrangement uses TRBV11-2 and TRBJ2-5, with 13 bases identical to TRBD2. The CDR3 spans 18 residues. V shed 4 bases and J 2 bases; nucleotides not matched to a gene: 10. CDR1 is SGHAT and CDR2 is FQNNGV in the germline V gene. CDR3 residues: CASSSRLAGGGPQETQYF. CDR3 nucleotide sequence: TGTGCCAGCAGCTCCCGACTAGCGGGAGGTGGTCCACAAGAGACCCAGTACTTC.

This clone was observed once. V is TRBV6-6 and J is TRBJ2-2; D unresolved. The CDR3 has 15 residues. Germline V gene data show CDR1 as MNHNY and CDR2 as SVGAGI (reference sequence). Trimming shortened V by 2 bases and J by 1 base, and 8 bases separated the two germline ends. The CDR3 nucleotides read TGTGCCAGCAGTTACCTCCCGAGGAACACCGGGGAGCTGTTTTTT. As protein: CASSYLPRNTGELFF.

This chain uses TRBV11-2 with TRBJ1-4; 7 nucleotides agree with TRBD1. Germline CDR1 reads SGHAT; CDR2 reads FQNNGV. V gave up 5 bases and J gave up 8 bases; unmatched junction bases: 5. This CDR3 has 13 residues. The CDR3 DNA sequence: TGTGCCAGCAGCCTATCGGGACAGGAAAAACTGTTTTTT. It is translated as CASSLSGQEKLFF.

The table lists this clone with a count of one. Relative to the germline gene, one junction end is altered; a read error may explain this. The genes are TRBV7-9 and TRBJ2-2; D gene uncertain. Looked up from germline, CDR1 is SEHNR and CDR2 is FQNEAQ (reference sequence). This CDR3 contains 12 residues. The CDR3 DNA follows: TGTTCCAGCAGCTTCGAGACCGGGGAGCTGTTTTTT. It encodes CSSSFETGELFF.

DNA of the CDR3: TGTGCCAGCAGTTTTTGGCCGGGTGGCACCGGGGAGCTGTTTTTT. The encoded protein is CASSFWPGGTGELFF. The V gene is TRBV27, the J gene TRBJ2-2; D gene uncertain. Germline loops: CDR1 MNHEY, CDR2 SMNVEV (reference sequence). The CDR3 extends over 15 amino acids. Trimming cost V 3 bases and J 4 bases, with 12 bases left between them.

DNA for the CDR3: TGTGCCAGCAGTTTCAGGGATGGCTACACCTTC. Translated: CASSFRDGYTF. The chain is built from TRBV28 and TRBJ1-2; maybe TRBD1 (5 bases). The CDR3 length is 11 residues. Looked up from germline, CDR1 is MDHEN and CDR2 is SYDVKM. Deletions cut 3 bases from V and 6 bases from J, with 5 bases between.

The J gene is TRBJ1-1, the V gene TRBV4-1; TRBD1 matches at 8 bases. With 4 bases clipped from V and 4 bases from J, the junction kept 14 bases outside the gene matches. The CDR3 has 17 residues. The germline CDR1 and CDR2 sequences are MGHRA and YSYEKL. The CDR3 DNA sequence: TGCGCCAGCAGCCTCATACCGGGACAGGCGGAGTCCACTGAAGCTTTCTTT. Translated, it gives CASSLIPGQAESTEAFF.

The gene calls are TRBV29-1 and TRBJ1-2; 7 bases map to TRBD1. V lost 6 bases and J lost 4; bases outside the gene matches: 8. Germline CDR1 and CDR2: SQVTM and ANQGSEA. There are 13 residues in the CDR3. The CDR3: CSVGDSLAYGYTF. The DNA for the CDR3 is TGCAGCGTCGGGGACAGCTTGGCCTATGGCTACACCTTC.

This chain links TRBV13 with TRBJ1-2; a possible D gene is TRBD1 (5 bases). CDR3 length: 17 amino acids. Germline CDR1 reads PRHDT; CDR2 reads FYEKMQ (reference sequence). The V end was cut by 5 bases, the J end by 7 bases, with 26 bases between. This CDR3 reads CASSQSPANFGGAGYTF. In nucleotides, the CDR3 is TGTGCCAGCAGCCAAAGTCCTGCTAATTTCGGGGGTGCTGGCTACACCTTC.

This clone was recorded only once. This chain joins TRBV13 and TRBJ2-1; the D gene is possibly TRBD1 (6 bases). The CDR3 is 13 residues long. Trimming left V 3 bases short and J 9 bases short, with 12 bases between. Per the germline V gene, CDR1 is PRHDT and CDR2 is FYEKMQ (reference sequence). CDR3 loop: CASSFWGRFEQFF. CDR3 nucleotide sequence: TGTGCCAGCAGCTTCTGGGGGCGCTTTGAGCAGTTCTTC.

The rearrangement joins TRBV15 to TRBJ2-5; D is perhaps TRBD2 (7 bases). CDR3 size: 14 residues. The germline CDR1 and CDR2 sequences are LNHNV and YYDKDF (reference sequence). V was pared by 3 bases and J by 4 bases, with 12 bases between. The CDR3 DNA is TGTGCCACCAGCAGGGTAGGGGGGGGAGAGACCCAGTACTTC. It is translated as CATSRVGGGETQYF.

Written as DNA, the CDR3 is TGTGCCAGCTCACGAGGGTCCTTAGGGAGCACAGATACGCAGTATTTT. This encodes CASSRGSLGSTDTQYF. The chain carries TRBV18 and TRBJ2-3; TRBD2 is a possible D gene (5 bases). The V end lost 4 bases, the J end lost 0 bases, and 14 bases lay between the germline ends. The CDR3 sequence is 16 residues long. Germline CDR1 KGHSH, CDR2 LQKENI. Filled out from reference TRBV18 and TRBJ2-3, the complete variable domain reads NAGVMQNPRHLVRRRGQEARLRCSPMKGHSHVYWYRQLPEEGLKFMVYLQKENIIDESGMPKERFSAEFPKEGPSILRIQQVVRGDSAAYFCASSRGSLGSTDTQYFGPGTRLTVL.

The V gene is TRBV19, the J gene TRBJ1-1, with TRBD1 matching over 10 bases. Trimming cost V 8 bases and J 2 bases; bases outside gene matches: 5. The CDR3 runs 14 residues. Germline V gene lookup returns CDR1 LNHDA and CDR2 SQIVND (reference sequence). In DNA, the CDR3 is TGTGCCAGTCGGACAGGGGGAGGTAACACTGAAGCTTTCTTT. It translates to CASRTGGGNTEAFF.